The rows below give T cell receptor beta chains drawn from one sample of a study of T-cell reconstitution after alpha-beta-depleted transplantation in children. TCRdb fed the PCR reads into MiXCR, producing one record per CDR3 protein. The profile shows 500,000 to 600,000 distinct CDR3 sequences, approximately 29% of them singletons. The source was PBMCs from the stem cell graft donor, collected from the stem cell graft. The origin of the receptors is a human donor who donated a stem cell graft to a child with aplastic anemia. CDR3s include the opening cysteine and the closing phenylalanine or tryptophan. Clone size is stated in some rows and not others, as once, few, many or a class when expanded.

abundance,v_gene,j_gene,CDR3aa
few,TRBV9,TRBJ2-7,CASSVGGSGEQYF
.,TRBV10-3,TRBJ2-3,CAIMAGSGTDTQYF
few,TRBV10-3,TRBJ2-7,CAISDTGEQYF
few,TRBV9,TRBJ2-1,CASSVATSGMDEQFF
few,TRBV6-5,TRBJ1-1,CASSYPGPRNTEAFF
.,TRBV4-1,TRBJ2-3,CASSPASEGPISTDTQYF
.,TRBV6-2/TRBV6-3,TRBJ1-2,CASSSNRGQAKKNYGYTF
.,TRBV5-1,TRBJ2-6,CASSLGTGGSTGANVLTF
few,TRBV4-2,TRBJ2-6,CASSPFGQKSSGANVLTF
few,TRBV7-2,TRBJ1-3,CASSLGGRLLSGNTIYF
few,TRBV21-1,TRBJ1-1,CASSKVYSGTGPFMNTEAFF